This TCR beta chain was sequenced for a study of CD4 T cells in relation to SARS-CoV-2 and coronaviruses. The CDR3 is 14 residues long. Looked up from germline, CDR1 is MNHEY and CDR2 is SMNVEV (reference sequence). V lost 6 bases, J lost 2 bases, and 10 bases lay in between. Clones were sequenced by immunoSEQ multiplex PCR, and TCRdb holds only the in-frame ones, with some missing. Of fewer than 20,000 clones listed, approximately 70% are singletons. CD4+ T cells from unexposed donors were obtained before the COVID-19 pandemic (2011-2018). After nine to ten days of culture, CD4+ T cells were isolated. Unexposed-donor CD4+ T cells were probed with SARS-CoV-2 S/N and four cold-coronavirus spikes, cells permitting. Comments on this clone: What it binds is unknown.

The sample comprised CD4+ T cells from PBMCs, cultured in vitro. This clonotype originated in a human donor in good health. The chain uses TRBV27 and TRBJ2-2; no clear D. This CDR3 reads CASRGIKNTGELFF. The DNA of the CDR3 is TGTGCCAGCAGAGGGATTAAAAACACCGGGGAGCTGTTTTTT.